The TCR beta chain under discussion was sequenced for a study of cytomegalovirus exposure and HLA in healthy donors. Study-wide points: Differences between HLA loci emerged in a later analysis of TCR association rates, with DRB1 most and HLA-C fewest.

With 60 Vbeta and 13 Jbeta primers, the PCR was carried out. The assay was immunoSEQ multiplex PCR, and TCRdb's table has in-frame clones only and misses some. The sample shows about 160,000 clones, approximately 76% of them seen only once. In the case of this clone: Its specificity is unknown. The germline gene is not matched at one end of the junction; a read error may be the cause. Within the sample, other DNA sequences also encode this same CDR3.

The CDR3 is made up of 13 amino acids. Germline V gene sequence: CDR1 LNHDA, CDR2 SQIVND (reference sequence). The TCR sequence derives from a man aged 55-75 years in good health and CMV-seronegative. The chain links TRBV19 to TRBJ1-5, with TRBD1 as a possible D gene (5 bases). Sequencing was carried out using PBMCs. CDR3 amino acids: CASSAGRNQPQHF. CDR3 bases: TGTGCCAGTAGTGCAGGGCGAAATCAGCCCCAACATTTT.